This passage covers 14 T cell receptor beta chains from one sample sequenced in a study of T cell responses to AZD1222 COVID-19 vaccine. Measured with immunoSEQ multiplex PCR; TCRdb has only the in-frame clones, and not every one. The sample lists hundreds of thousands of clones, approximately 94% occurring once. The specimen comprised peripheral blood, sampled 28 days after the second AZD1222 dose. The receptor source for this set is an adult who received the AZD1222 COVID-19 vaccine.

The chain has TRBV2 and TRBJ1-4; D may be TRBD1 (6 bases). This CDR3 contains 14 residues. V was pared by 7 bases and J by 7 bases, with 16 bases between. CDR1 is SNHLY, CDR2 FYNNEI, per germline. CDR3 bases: TGTGCCAGCACTCGGGGAGGGGGAGCTGAAAAACTGTTTTTT. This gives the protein CASTRGGGAEKLFF.

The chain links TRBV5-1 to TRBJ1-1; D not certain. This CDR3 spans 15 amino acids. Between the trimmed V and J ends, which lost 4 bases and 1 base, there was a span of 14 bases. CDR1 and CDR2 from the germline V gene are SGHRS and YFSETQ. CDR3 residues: CASSPDRSGNTEAFF. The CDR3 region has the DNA TGCGCCAGCAGCCCTGATAGGTCGGGGAACACTGAAGCTTTCTTT.

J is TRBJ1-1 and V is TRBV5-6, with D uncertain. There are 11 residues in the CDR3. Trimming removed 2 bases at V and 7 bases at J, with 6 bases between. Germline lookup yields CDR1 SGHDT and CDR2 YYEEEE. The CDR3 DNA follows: TGTGCCAGCAGCTTATATAATGAAGCTTTCTTT. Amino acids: CASSLYNEAFF.

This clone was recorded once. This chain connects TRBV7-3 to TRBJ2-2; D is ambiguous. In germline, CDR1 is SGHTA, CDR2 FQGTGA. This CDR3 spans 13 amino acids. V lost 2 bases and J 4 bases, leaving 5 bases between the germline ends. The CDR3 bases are TGTGCCAGCAGCTTACTCTCCACCGGGGAGCTGTTTTTT. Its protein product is CASSLLSTGELFF.

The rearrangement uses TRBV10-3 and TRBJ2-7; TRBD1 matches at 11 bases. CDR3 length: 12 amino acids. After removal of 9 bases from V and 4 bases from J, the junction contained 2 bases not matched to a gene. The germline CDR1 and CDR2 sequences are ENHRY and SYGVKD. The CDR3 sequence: CAIRDRGYEQYF. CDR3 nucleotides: TGTGCCATACGGGACAGGGGGTACGAGCAGTACTTC.

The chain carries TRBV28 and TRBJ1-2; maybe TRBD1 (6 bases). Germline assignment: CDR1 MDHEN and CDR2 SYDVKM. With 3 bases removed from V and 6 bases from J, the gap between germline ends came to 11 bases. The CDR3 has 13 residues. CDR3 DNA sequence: TGTGCCAGCAGTTTCTTGGGACACAATGGCTACACCTTC. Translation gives CASSFLGHNGYTF.

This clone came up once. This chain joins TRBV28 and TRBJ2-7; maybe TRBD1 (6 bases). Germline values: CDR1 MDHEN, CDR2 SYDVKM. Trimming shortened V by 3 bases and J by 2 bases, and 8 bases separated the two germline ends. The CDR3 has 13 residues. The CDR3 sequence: CASSFGQPYEQYF. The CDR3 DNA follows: TGTGCCAGCAGTTTTGGACAGCCCTACGAGCAGTACTTC.

CDR3 in DNA: TGCGCCAGCGGGACGGGAAACACCATATATTTT. This codes for CASGTGNTIYF. V usage is TRBV10-1 and J usage is TRBJ1-3; a possible D gene is TRBD1 (5 bases). The CDR3 length is 11 residues. Trimming left V 8 bases short and J 4 bases short, with 6 bases between. Looked up from germline, CDR1 is WNHNN and CDR2 is SYGVQD (reference sequence).

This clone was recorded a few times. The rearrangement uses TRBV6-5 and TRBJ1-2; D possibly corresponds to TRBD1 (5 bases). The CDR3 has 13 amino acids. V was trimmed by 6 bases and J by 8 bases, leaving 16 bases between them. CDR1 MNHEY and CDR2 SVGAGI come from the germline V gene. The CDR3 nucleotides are TGTGCCAGCAGCCAACATCAGGGAGACGGCTACACCTTC. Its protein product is CASSQHQGDGYTF.

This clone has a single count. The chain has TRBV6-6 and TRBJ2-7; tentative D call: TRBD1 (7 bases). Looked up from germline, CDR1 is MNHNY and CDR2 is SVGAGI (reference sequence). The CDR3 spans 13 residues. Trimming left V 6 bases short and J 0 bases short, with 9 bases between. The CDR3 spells CASRRDSSYEQYF. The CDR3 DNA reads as TGTGCCAGCAGGCGGGACAGCTCCTACGAGCAGTACTTC.

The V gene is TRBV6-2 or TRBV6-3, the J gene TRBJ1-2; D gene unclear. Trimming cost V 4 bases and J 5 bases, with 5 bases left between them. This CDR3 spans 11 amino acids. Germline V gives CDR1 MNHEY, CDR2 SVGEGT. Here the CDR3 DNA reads TGTGCCAGCAGTTTTCAGTATGGCTACACCTTC. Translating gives CASSFQYGYTF.

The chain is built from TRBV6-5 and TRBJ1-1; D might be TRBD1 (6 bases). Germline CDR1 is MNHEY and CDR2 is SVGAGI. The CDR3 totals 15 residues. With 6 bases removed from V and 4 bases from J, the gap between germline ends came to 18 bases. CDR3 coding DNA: TGTGCCAGCAGCTTACAGGGTGTGAGGGTCACTGAAGCTTTCTTT. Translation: CASSLQGVRVTEAFF.

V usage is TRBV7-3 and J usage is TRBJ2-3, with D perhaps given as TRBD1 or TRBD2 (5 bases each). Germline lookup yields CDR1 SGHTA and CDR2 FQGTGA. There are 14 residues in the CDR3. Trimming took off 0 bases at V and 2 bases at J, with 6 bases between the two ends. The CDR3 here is CASSLTGVTDTQYF. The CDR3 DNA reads TGTGCCAGCAGCTTAACGGGGGTCACAGATACGCAGTATTTT.

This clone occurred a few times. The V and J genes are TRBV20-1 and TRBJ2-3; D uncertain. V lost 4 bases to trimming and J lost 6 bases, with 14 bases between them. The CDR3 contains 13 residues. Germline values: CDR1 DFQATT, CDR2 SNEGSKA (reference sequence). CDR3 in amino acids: CSATDPATDTQYF. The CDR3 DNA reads TGCAGTGCTACTGACCCGGCAACGGATACGCAGTATTTT.